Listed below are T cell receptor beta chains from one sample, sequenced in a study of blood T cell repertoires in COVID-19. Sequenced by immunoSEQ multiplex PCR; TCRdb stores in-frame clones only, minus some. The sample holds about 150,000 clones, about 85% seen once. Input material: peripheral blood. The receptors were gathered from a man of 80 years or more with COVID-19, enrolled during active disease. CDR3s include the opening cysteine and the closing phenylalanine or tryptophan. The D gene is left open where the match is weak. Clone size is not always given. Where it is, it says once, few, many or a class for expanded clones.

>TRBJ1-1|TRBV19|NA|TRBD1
TGTGCCAGTAGTAAGAGGCAGGGGGTAGAAACTGAAGCTTTCTTT
CASSKRQGVETEAFF
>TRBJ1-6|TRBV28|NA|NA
TGTGCCAGCAGTTTATCGACCGACGGGTATTCACCCCTCCACTTT
CASSLSTDGYSPLHF
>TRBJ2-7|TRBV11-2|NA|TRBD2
TGTGCCAGCAGCCCCCCGGGACCAGCGGGGTATCAGCAGTACTTC
CASSPPGPAGYQQYF
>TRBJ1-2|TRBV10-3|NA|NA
TGTGCCATCAGTGAGCCCGGGACACACACTTCGGTGCATGGCTACACCTTC
CAISEPGTHTSVHGYTF
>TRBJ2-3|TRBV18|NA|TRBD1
TGTGCCAGCTCACAGACAGGGGGCGCATTCACAGATACGCAGTATTTT
CASSQTGGAFTDTQYF
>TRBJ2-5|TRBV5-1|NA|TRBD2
TGCGCCAGCGTCCCGGGACTAGCGGGGGAGGGGACCCAGTACTTC
CASVPGLAGEGTQYF
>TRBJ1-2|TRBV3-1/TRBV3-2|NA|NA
TGTGCCAGCAGCCTCGGGGGGGGCCCGAACTATGGCTACACCTTC
CASSLGGGPNYGYTF
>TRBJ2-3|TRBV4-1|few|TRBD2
TGCGCCAGCAGCCAAGACACTAGCGGTACGCAGTATTTT
CASSQDTSGTQYF
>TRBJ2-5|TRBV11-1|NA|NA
TGTGCCAGCAGCTTAGTTGACAGGTTAGAGACCCAGTACTTC
CASSLVDRLETQYF
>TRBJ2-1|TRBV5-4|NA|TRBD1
TGTGCCAGCAGCTTAGACAGGGGAGCTTACAATGAGCAGTTCTTC
CASSLDRGAYNEQFF
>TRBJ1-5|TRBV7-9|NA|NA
TGTGCCAGCAGCTTAGGCACAGGGACTCAGCCCCAGCATTTT
CASSLGTGTQPQHF
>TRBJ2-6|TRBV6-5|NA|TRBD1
TGTGCCAGCAGTCAGACAGGGGTGGGGGCCAACGTCCTGACTTTC
CASSQTGVGANVLTF
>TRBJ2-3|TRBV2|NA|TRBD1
TGTGCCAGCACTGGACAGGGGGCCTCGTATACGCAGTATTTT
CASTGQGASYTQYF
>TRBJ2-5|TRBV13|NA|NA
TGTGCCAGCAGCTACACAGGCAGGGTTAGCCAAGAGACCCAGTACTTC
CASSYTGRVSQETQYF
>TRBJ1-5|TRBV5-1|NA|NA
TGCGCCAGCAGCTTGGGCCAGGGCTGGGATCAGCCCCAGCATTTT
CASSLGQGWDQPQHF
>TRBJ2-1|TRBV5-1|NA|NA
TGCGCCAGCAGCTTGGTAGGACTGGACTACAATGAGCAGTTCTTC
CASSLVGLDYNEQFF
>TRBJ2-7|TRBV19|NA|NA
TGTGCCACCGTAGGGCGGGCGGCGGGCTCCTACGAGCAGTACTTC
CATVGRAAGSYEQYF
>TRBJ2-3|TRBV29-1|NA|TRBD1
TGCAGCGTCCAACAGGGGGCGCGGGATACGCAGTATTTT
CSVQQGARDTQYF
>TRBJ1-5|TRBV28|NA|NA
TGTGCCAGCAGCAAACAGCGGTATAGCAATCAGCCCCAGCATTTT
CASSKQRYSNQPQHF
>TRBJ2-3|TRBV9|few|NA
TGTGCCAGCAGGGGTGGTTTAGACTCCGATAATACGCAGTATTTT
CASRGGLDSDNTQYF
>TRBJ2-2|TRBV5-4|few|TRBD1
TGTGCCAGCAGCTCCGGGACAGGGGACCACTACGGGGAGCTGTTTTTT
CASSSGTGDHYGELFF
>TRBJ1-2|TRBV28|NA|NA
TGTGCCAGCAGTGAGTTCCCGAGCTATGGCTACACCTTC
CASSEFPSYGYTF
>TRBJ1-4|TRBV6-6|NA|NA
TGTGCCAGCAGTTACGGGCGGCAGGGTGAAAAACTGTTTTTT
CASSYGRQGEKLFF
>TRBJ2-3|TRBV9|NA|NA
TGTGCCAGCAGCGTAGGGGGGGTTGGCACAGATACGCAGTATTTT
CASSVGGVGTDTQYF
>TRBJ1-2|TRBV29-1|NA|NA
TGCAGCGTTGGGGAGGGAGGGAATGGCTACACCTTC
CSVGEGGNGYTF
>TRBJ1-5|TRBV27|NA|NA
TGTGCCAGCAGTATAACACATACACATTATCAGCCCCAGCATTTT
CASSITHTHYQPQHF
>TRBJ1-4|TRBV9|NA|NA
TGTGCCAGCAGCGTAGGGTCAAGTCCTACAACTAATGAAAAACTGTTTTTT
CASSVGSSPTTNEKLFF
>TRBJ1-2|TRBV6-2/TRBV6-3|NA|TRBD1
TGTGCCAGCAGTTACCTCCCGGACAGGCCCGCTAACTATGGCTACACCTTC
CASSYLPDRPANYGYTF
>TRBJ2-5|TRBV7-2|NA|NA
TGTGCCAGCAGCCCTCAGGGATTTGAGACCCAGTACTTC
CASSPQGFETQYF